This T cell receptor beta chain originates from a study of PD-1 blockade in classical Hodgkin lymphoma. Study-wide findings and caveats: TCR diversity rose significantly by C4D1 in CD4+ but not CD8+ cells. Complete responders' diversity at baseline resembled that of newly diagnosed patients.

Each patient's relapse followed autologous stem cell transplantation, and brentuximab vedotin exposure varied. Relapsed/refractory classical Hodgkin lymphoma patients had complete, partial or progressive responses. In germline, CDR1 is LNHDA, CDR2 SQIVND (reference sequence). The CDR3 covers 15 residues. Trimming at V came to 6 bases and at J to 5 bases, leaving 12 bases not matched to a gene. Some clones are missing from TCRdb's copy, which holds only in-frame ones; the method was immunoSEQ multiplex PCR. This table holds 95,000 or so clones, roughly 88% found once. With respect to this clone: What it binds is not known.

The chain combines TRBV19 with TRBJ2-5; 7 bases fit TRBD1. The source was peripheral blood mononuclear cells (PBMCs), collected at baseline. This TCR derives from a human donor with classical Hodgkin lymphoma. CDR3 coding DNA: TGTGCCAGTAGGAGGACAGGAACCGATGAGGAGACCCAGTACTTC. This codes for CASRRTGTDEETQYF.